This is a list of T cell receptor beta chains from one sample in a study of beta chain features in type 1 diabetes. This table comes from immunoSEQ multiplex PCR, and its TCRdb copy is limited to in-frame clones, with some not included. This table has roughly 50,000 clones, about 40% appearing once. The source material was Tregs from blood. These receptors all come from a man between 25 and 39 years old with type 1 diabetes. Each CDR3 is given with its conserved first and last residue. A D gene is named only where the DNA matches it firmly. Size is omitted from some rows. Given values are once, few, many or a class for expanded clones.

>TRBJ1-5|NA|NA|TRBV2
CASKGGTINQPQHF
TGTGCCAGCAAGGGAGGGACGATCAATCAGCCCCAGCATTTT
>TRBJ2-1|NA|TRBD2|TRBV6-4
CASSVLAADYNEQFF
TGTGCCAGCAGTGTCCTAGCGGCTGATTACAATGAGCAGTTCTTC
>TRBJ2-2|few|TRBD2|TRBV4-1
CASSQERGSGELFF
TGCGCCAGCAGCCAAGAGCGGGGGTCCGGGGAGCTGTTTTTT
>TRBJ2-7|NA|TRBD1|TRBV28
CASSILETGRHEQYF
TGTGCCAGCAGTATACTCGAGACAGGGCGTCACGAGCAGTACTTC
>TRBJ2-1|NA|TRBD2|TRBV5-6
CASSLAGGTSNEQFF
TGTGCCAGCAGCTTGGCGGGGGGGACTAGCAATGAGCAGTTCTTC
>TRBJ2-7|NA|NA|TRBV9
CASKQNRKSSYEQYF
TGTGCCAGTAAGCAGAACAGAAAGAGCTCCTACGAGCAGTACTTC
>TRBJ2-7|NA|NA|TRBV1
CTSSLARQGCEQYF
TGCACCAGCAGCCTGGCGAGACAGGGGTGCGAGCAGTACTTC
>TRBJ2-2|few|NA|TRBV7-9
CASSLAGLRELFF
TGTGCCAGCAGCTTAGCCGGTCTCCGGGAGCTGTTTTTT
>TRBJ2-3|few|TRBD2|TRBV5-4
CASSTFGTSSADTQYF
TGTGCCAGCAGTACCTTCGGGACTAGCTCTGCAGATACGCAGTATTTT
>TRBJ2-1|once|NA|TRBV4-2
CASSQELIGEAEQFF
TGTGCCAGCAGCCAAGAGCTCATAGGAGAGGCTGAGCAGTTCTTC
>TRBJ1-3|NA|NA|TRBV10-3
CAISEAGSGNTIYF
TGTGCCATCAGTGAGGCGGGCTCTGGAAACACCATATATTTT
>TRBJ2-1|NA|TRBD2|TRBV15
CATSREPSGGRLF
TGTGCCACCAGCAGAGAACCTAGCGGGGGACGGCTCTTC
>TRBJ2-2|NA|NA|TRBV5-1
CASRDTSLTGELFF
TGCGCCAGCAGGGACACGTCCTTAACCGGGGAGCTGTTTTTT
>TRBJ1-5|once|NA|TRBV7-9
CASSQDTRGNQPQHF
TGTGCCAGCAGCCAAGATACTCGGGGTAATCAGCCCCAGCATTTT
>TRBJ1-6|NA|NA|TRBV6-5
CASSRRQHQNSPLHF
TGTGCCAGCAGTCGACGACAGCATCAGAATTCACCCCTCCACTTT
>TRBJ2-2|NA|TRBD2|TRBV28
CASSSGGYGLAGISNTGELFF
TGTGCCAGCAGTTCCGGAGGGTACGGTCTAGCGGGGATTTCGAACACCGGGGAGCTGTTTTTT
>TRBJ2-2|NA|NA|TRBV5-1
CASSLDGTRPGELFF
TGCGCCAGCAGCTTGGATGGGACACGGCCCGGGGAGCTGTTTTTT
>TRBJ1-1|NA|NA|TRBV28
CASSLGGNRPVEAFF
TGTGCCAGCAGTTTAGGGGGGAATCGGCCCGTTGAAGCTTTCTTT
>TRBJ2-3|few|TRBD2|TRBV6-1
CASSQSGESTDTQYF
TGTGCCAGCAGTCAAAGCGGGGAGAGCACAGATACGCAGTATTTT
>TRBJ2-1|NA|NA|TRBV1
CTSSLQGREPYNEQFF
TGCACCAGCAGCCTGCAGGGTCGCGAACCCTACAATGAGCAGTTCTTC
>TRBJ1-1|NA|TRBD1|TRBV10-3
CAISEWRHRGEMNTEAFF
TGTGCCATCAGTGAGTGGCGACACAGGGGGGAAATGAACACTGAAGCTTTCTTT
>TRBJ2-7|NA|NA|TRBV2
CASSRDSSSYEQYF
TGTGCCAGCAGTCGGGACTCCTCCTCCTACGAGCAGTACTTC
>TRBJ2-7|NA|NA|TRBV11-2
CASSYNPTYSYEQYF
TGTGCCAGCAGCTACAATCCGACTTATTCCTACGAGCAGTACTTC
>TRBJ2-7|few|TRBD1|TRBV5-1
CASSLTGVGYEQYF
TGCGCCAGCAGCTTGACAGGGGTCGGGTACGAGCAGTACTTC
>TRBJ2-7|few|NA|TRBV21-1
CASSGRGLGEQYF
TGTGCCAGCAGCGGCAGGGGTTTAGGCGAGCAGTACTTC
>TRBJ2-1|NA|NA|TRBV12-2
CASRLTVVYEQFF
TGTGCAAGTCGCTTAACGGTGGTGTATGAGCAGTTCTTC
>TRBJ2-1|NA|NA|TRBV7-2
CASSFSGGSYNEQFF
TGTGCCAGCAGCTTTTCTGGCGGCTCCTACAATGAGCAGTTCTTC
>TRBJ2-1|NA|NA|TRBV2
CASSDRGTGISGEQFF
TGTGCCAGCAGTGACAGGGGGACTGGGATAAGTGGTGAGCAGTTCTTC
>TRBJ1-2|NA|NA|TRBV28
CASTLGSMGHRYGYTF
TGTGCCAGCACTTTGGGTTCGATGGGACACCGCTATGGCTACACCTTC
>TRBJ2-7|NA|TRBD1|TRBV7-2
CASSLNRGSDEQYF
TGTGCCAGCAGCTTAAACAGGGGTTCTGACGAGCAGTACTTC
>TRBJ1-1|NA|NA|TRBV2
CASKVSGYTEAFF
TGTGCCAGCAAAGTATCAGGGTACACTGAAGCTTTCTTT
>TRBJ2-1|NA|TRBD2|TRBV18
CASSPQRLAGTNEQFF
TGTGCCAGCTCACCACAGCGACTAGCGGGGACTAATGAGCAGTTCTTC
>TRBJ2-1|NA|TRBD2|TRBV27
CASGRLAGGPAEQFF
TGTGCCAGCGGACGCCTAGCGGGAGGGCCCGCTGAGCAGTTCTTC
>TRBJ1-2|few|NA|TRBV7-2
CASNYRGTINGYTF
TGTGCCAGCAACTACCGGGGTACAATAAATGGCTACACCTTC
>TRBJ2-7|NA|NA|TRBV9
CASSVTDSYEQYF
TGTGCCAGCAGCGTAACTGACAGCTACGAGCAGTACTTC
>TRBJ2-6|NA|NA|TRBV2
CASSLDSSGANVLTF
TGTGCCAGCAGTCTAGACAGCTCTGGGGCCAACGTCCTGACTTTC
>TRBJ2-2|NA|NA|TRBV7-3
CASSLSHPGELFF
TGTGCCAGCAGCTTAAGTCATCCCGGGGAGCTGTTTTTT
>TRBJ1-1|NA|NA|TRBV4-1
CASSHNRVVNTEAFF
TGCGCCAGCAGCCACAACAGGGTCGTGAACACTGAAGCTTTCTTT
>TRBJ2-3|NA|TRBD2|TRBV10-3
CAISRTSASTDTQYF
TGTGCCATCAGTCGGACTAGCGCTAGCACAGATACGCAGTATTTT
>TRBJ2-3|few|TRBD2|TRBV27
CASSFIKARGGAVGDTQYF
TGTGCCAGCAGTTTTATTAAGGCCCGGGGGGGCGCGGTTGGAGATACGCAGTATTTT
>TRBJ1-2|few|TRBD1|TRBV29-1
CSVLAGQRNYGYTF
TGCAGCGTCCTTGCGGGACAGAGGAACTATGGCTACACCTTC
>TRBJ2-7|few|NA|TRBV4-1
CASSTTEGLEQYF
TGCGCCAGCAGCACAACAGAGGGACTCGAGCAGTACTTC
>TRBJ1-2|NA|TRBD1|TRBV5-6
CASSLRQGFYGYTF
TGTGCCAGCAGCTTAAGACAGGGTTTCTATGGCTACACCTTC
>TRBJ2-1|NA|TRBD2|TRBV29-1
CSVVDSGSANEQFF
TGCAGCGTTGTGGATAGCGGGAGTGCGAATGAGCAGTTCTTC
>TRBJ2-2|NA|NA|TRBV28
CASSESGRGELFF
TGTGCCAGCAGTGAAAGCGGGCGGGGGGAGCTGTTTTTT
>TRBJ2-7|NA|TRBD2|TRBV5-1
CASSLGLAGGREQYF
TGCGCCAGCAGCTTGGGCCTAGCGGGAGGACGCGAGCAGTACTTC
>TRBJ1-2|NA|NA|TRBV27
CASSFRRGLNYGYTF
TGTGCCAGCAGTTTCCGACGCGGTCTGAACTATGGCTACACCTTC
>TRBJ2-2|NA|TRBD1|TRBV5-5
CASSTGQGDTGELFF
TGTGCCAGCAGCACGGGACAGGGGGACACCGGGGAGCTGTTTTTT
>TRBJ2-5|NA|TRBD2|TRBV18
CASSPGTSGRETQYF
TGTGCCAGCTCACCGGGGACTAGCGGGCGGGAGACCCAGTACTTC
>TRBJ2-7|NA|NA|TRBV28
CASSLIGTAFTYEQYF
TGTGCCAGCAGTTTAATTGGCACAGCATTTACGTACGAGCAGTACTTC
>TRBJ2-7|NA|NA|TRBV28
CASREEGYEQYF
TGTGCCAGCAGAGAGGAGGGTTACGAGCAGTACTTC
>TRBJ2-7|few|TRBD2|TRBV7-9
CASSEREGPTTQYF
TGTGCCAGCAGCGAGCGGGAGGGACCTACGACGCAGTACTTC